This T cell receptor beta chain was retrieved from a study of CXCR3-negative and CXCR3-positive naive CD8 T cells. Study-wide points: Compared with CXCR3-negative naive cells, CXCR3-positive naive cells showed more hydrophobic TRB CDR3s.

Libraries of TRB cDNA were made by 5' RACE and carried UMIs. TCRdb re-called the 5' RACE reads and shows each CDR3 protein once, DNA omitted. The ten most abundant clones cover approximately 0.52% of a sample with some 47,000 distinct CDR3 sequences. About this clonotype itself: Its specificity is unknown.

The CDR3 totals 16 residues. Germline-derived CDR1 and CDR2 are SGHRS and YFSETQ. This clonotype was obtained from a human donor in good health. Some clones in this sample may be carry-over from other donors' samples. Sequencing input: naive CXCR3+ CD8+ T cells from blood. Subset defined: CD45RO-CCR7+CD27+CD95- naive CD8+ T cells expressing CXCR3 (TNR3+). The chain employs TRBV5-1 and TRBJ2-5; the D call from TCRdb, TRBD1, cannot be confirmed without DNA. This chain's CDR3 is CASSVDSTGEVETQYF.